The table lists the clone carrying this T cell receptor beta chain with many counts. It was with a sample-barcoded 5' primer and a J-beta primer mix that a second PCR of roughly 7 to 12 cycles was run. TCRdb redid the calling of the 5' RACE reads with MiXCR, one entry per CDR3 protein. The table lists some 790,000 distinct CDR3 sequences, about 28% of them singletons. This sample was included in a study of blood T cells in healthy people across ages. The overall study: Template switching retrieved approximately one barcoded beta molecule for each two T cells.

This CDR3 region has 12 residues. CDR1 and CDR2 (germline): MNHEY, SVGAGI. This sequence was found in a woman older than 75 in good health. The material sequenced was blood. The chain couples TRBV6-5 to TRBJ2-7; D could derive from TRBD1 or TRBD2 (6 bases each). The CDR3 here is CFTRGETYEQYF. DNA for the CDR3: TGTTTCACGAGGGGGGAAACCTACGAGCAGTACTTC.